The clone carrying this T cell receptor beta chain was detected many times. Its matching antigen is unknown. A second roughly 6 to 11 cycle PCR used barcoded and J-beta primers. TCRdb re-analysed the 5' RACE reads in MiXCR, keeping a single row per CDR3 protein. The repertoire holds just under 900,000 distinct CDR3 sequences, under 30% seen once, with roughly 17% in the top ten. The data derive from a study of blood T cells in healthy people across ages. Each of the donors had approximately 10 milliliters of peripheral blood drawn into EDTA-treated Vacutainer tubes. Isolation of PBMCs gave at least 6.5 million cells per sample. Overall study findings and caveats: More naive CD4+ cells and higher diversity marked long-lived donors relative to aged donors. The study lacked donor CMV status, which possibly confounded expanded clonotype changes.

Trimming removed 6 bases from V and 6 bases from J, with 15 bases in between. CDR1 SEHNR and CDR2 FQNEAQ come from the germline V gene (reference sequence). This CDR3 region has 14 residues. The TCR comes from a woman aged 80 or over in good health. The chain links TRBV7-9 to TRBJ2-1; TRBD2 might be the D (7 bases). The source material was blood. The CDR3 bases are TGTGCCAGCAGGCCTTGGGCGGGGGCCAATGAGCAGTTCTTC. Residues: CASRPWAGANEQFF.